These T cell receptor beta chains were read from a single sample in a study of T cells after yellow fever vaccination. From the 5' RACE reads, TCRdb called clonotypes with MiXCR, one entry per CDR3 protein. The data show some 100,000 distinct CDR3 sequences, roughly 7.2% seen once. The sequencing used CD4+ T cells sorted from PBMCs, collected roughly 47 days after the first yellow fever vaccination. These receptors came from a man aged 18 to 29 who received the YFV17D yellow fever vaccine. Both conserved end residues are part of each CDR3. A D gene is named only where the DNA matches it firmly. Rows may omit the clone size; those that give it use once, few, many or a size class.

J gene,D gene,V gene,clone size,CDR3 length,CDR3 DNA,CDR3 protein
TRBJ1-1,.,TRBV20-1,many,14,TGCAGTGCTCCCCGGGCCGGCAGGGGCACTGAAGCTTTCTTT,CSAPRAGRGTEAFF
TRBJ2-1,.,TRBV7-6,many,16,TGTGCCAGCAGCGAACAGGGATCTGCGACTCACAATGAGCAGTTCTTC,CASSEQGSATHNEQFF
TRBJ2-1,.,TRBV29-1,many,10,TGCAGCGCTCTCTGGGACCTAAAATTCTTC,CSALWDLKFF
TRBJ2-3,.,TRBV15,many,15,TGTGCCACCAGCAGAGATATTTCAACCACAGATACGCAGTATTTT,CATSRDISTTDTQYF
TRBJ1-6,.,TRBV5-4,.,15,TGTGCCAGCAGCTTGTTGGGGATTCAGGGTACACCCCTCCACTTT,CASSLLGIQGTPLHF
TRBJ1-2,.,TRBV12-3/TRBV12-4,many,14,TGTGCCAGCAGAAAGGACAGCATTAACTATGGCTACACCTTC,CASRKDSINYGYTF
TRBJ2-2,TRBD1,TRBV2,many,15,TGTGCCAGTTCGCGACAGGGGCCAAGGGTCGGGGAGCTGTTTTTT,CASSRQGPRVGELFF
TRBJ2-3,TRBD2,TRBV5-1,.,16,TGCGCCAGCAGCTCGGGAGCGGGGCGAGGCACAGATACGCAGTATTTT,CASSSGAGRGTDTQYF
TRBJ2-7,.,TRBV11-3,many,14,TGTGCCAGCAGCTTAGGGGGCAGCCGCTACGAGCAGTACTTC,CASSLGGSRYEQYF
TRBJ1-1,.,TRBV10-3,many,11,TGTGCCATCAAGGGGGACACTGAAGCTTTCTTT,CAIKGDTEAFF
TRBJ1-5,.,TRBV5-1,many,15,TGCGCCAGCAGCTTAAATACAGGGCGCGATCAGCCCCAGCATTTT,CASSLNTGRDQPQHF
TRBJ1-6,.,TRBV12-3/TRBV12-4,many,13,TGTGCCAGCAGTGGAAGAGGCCACTCACCCCTCCACTTT,CASSGRGHSPLHF
TRBJ2-5,.,TRBV18,.,13,TGTGCCAGCTCACCGACGGGGCACGAGACCCAGTACTTC,CASSPTGHETQYF
TRBJ1-1,.,TRBV11-3,many,13,TGTGCCAGCAGCTTAGGTGTGGACACTGAAGCTTTCTTT,CASSLGVDTEAFF
TRBJ2-1,TRBD2,TRBV9,many,14,TGTGCCAGCAGCGTAGTGGCTAGCGGGCAGGGTTGGTTCTTC,CASSVVASGQGWFF
TRBJ2-3,TRBD2,TRBV10-1,many,15,TGCGCCAGCAGTCCGGGACTAGCGTATTCAGATACGCAGTATTTT,CASSPGLAYSDTQYF
TRBJ1-2,TRBD1,TRBV20-1,few,13,TGCAGTGACCACAGGGGGCCTGGGTATGGCTACACCTTC,CSDHRGPGYGYTF
TRBJ2-5,TRBD2,TRBV28,many,14,TGTGCCAGCAGCTCGGGACTAGTAGTGAAGACCCAGTACTTC,CASSSGLVVKTQYF
TRBJ2-3,.,TRBV5-1,few,16,TGCGCCAGCAGCTTATCCCTTGGACAGTCGCTAGACACGCAGTATTTT,CASSLSLGQSLDTQYF
TRBJ2-3,TRBD2,TRBV20-1,many,17,TGCAGTGCTAGAGAGGCGGGGGGAGGGGGGAGGACAGATACGCAGTATTTT,CSAREAGGGGRTDTQYF
TRBJ2-1,.,TRBV5-6,many,15,TGTGCCAGCAGCTTGGGGCTTCTCTCCTACAATGAGCAGTTCTTC,CASSLGLLSYNEQFF
TRBJ1-5,.,TRBV6-1,many,15,TGTGCCAGCAGTGAAGCGGCGGGGGGAGGCCAGCCCCAGCATTTT,CASSEAAGGGQPQHF
TRBJ2-1,TRBD2,TRBV5-4,.,15,TGTGCCAGCAGCAAAACTAGCGGGGGCCTCACACGGCAGTTCTTC,CASSKTSGGLTRQFF
TRBJ1-2,TRBD1,TRBV3-1,many,13,TGTGCCAGCAGCCAAACTTTGGACAGGGGCTACACCTTC,CASSQTLDRGYTF
TRBJ1-2,.,TRBV10-3,many,15,TGTGCCATCAGTGACCGTAATGGGGAGTTCGATGGCTACACCTTC,CAISDRNGEFDGYTF
TRBJ2-1,TRBD2,TRBV15,many,16,TGTGCCACCAGCAGAGCCCCGGGACTAGGTCGTAATGAGCAGTTCTTC,CATSRAPGLGRNEQFF
TRBJ2-6,.,TRBV4-3,many,18,TGCGCCAGCAGCCAAGAGTCAGGGACTTTCTCTGGGGCCAACGTCCTGACTTTC,CASSQESGTFSGANVLTF
TRBJ1-4,.,TRBV7-2,many,16,TGTGCCAGCAGCTTAGAGGGAGGGTTGGTCCGTGAAAAACTGTTTTTT,CASSLEGGLVREKLFF
TRBJ2-5,TRBD2,TRBV7-7,many,15,TGTGCTAGCAGCTTACAACTAGCGGGGCAAGAGACCCAGTACTTC,CASSLQLAGQETQYF
TRBJ1-1,TRBD1,TRBV12-3/TRBV12-4,.,14,TGTGCCAGCAGTTTGACAGGGCGGCACACTGAAGCTTTCTTT,CASSLTGRHTEAFF
TRBJ2-3,TRBD2,TRBV5-1,many,19,TGCGCCAGCAGCTCGGGACTAGCGGGGGGGCGTTCTCTCACAGATACGCAGTATTTT,CASSSGLAGGRSLTDTQYF
TRBJ2-4,.,TRBV29-1,many,12,TGCAGCGTTGGGGGACCCCAAAACATTCAGTACTTC,CSVGGPQNIQYF
TRBJ2-5,.,TRBV5-6,few,13,TGTGCCAGCAGCTCCACAGGGCAAGAGACCCAGTACTTC,CASSSTGQETQYF
TRBJ1-6,.,TRBV2,many,12,TGTGCCAGCCGAATAACGAATTCACCCCTCCACTTT,CASRITNSPLHF
TRBJ2-5,TRBD2,TRBV3-1,.,17,TGTGCCAGCAGCCTTGGGACTAGCGGGGGGACACAAGAGACCCAGTACTTC,CASSLGTSGGTQETQYF
TRBJ2-5,.,TRBV12-3/TRBV12-4,few,15,TGTGCCAGCAGTTTCGGCGGGGGCCACCAAGAGACCCAGTACTTC,CASSFGGGHQETQYF
TRBJ2-2,.,TRBV7-9,few,15,TGTGCCAGCAGCCGCTCGACGGTGTACACCGGGGAGCTGTTTTTT,CASSRSTVYTGELFF
TRBJ2-1,TRBD2,TRBV10-3,few,20,TGTGCCATCAGTGCCCGGGGAGCGGGGGGGCTCGGGAGCTCCTACAATGAGCAGTTCTTC,CAISARGAGGLGSSYNEQFF
TRBJ2-7,.,TRBV29-1,many,12,TGCAGCGTTGTAAGGGGGAGATACGAGCAGTACTTC,CSVVRGRYEQYF
TRBJ2-1,TRBD2,TRBV7-2,many,15,TGTGCCAGCAGCTTAGTGGCTAGCGGCTACAATGAGCAGTTCTTC,CASSLVASGYNEQFF
TRBJ1-1,.,TRBV6-6,many,13,TGTGCCAGCAGTTACGGGGGAGGCACTGAAGCTTTCTTT,CASSYGGGTEAFF
TRBJ1-1,.,TRBV19,many,12,TGTGCCAGTACAGACAGGAACACTGAAGCTTTCTTT,CASTDRNTEAFF
TRBJ2-1,.,TRBV25-1,many,17,TGTGCCAGCAGTGACCCCTCTTTGGGCGGATACTACAATGAGCAGTTCTTC,CASSDPSLGGYYNEQFF
TRBJ2-5,.,TRBV10-3,many,15,TGTGCCATCAGCGCCAATGGACAGTCGGTGGAGACCCAGTACTTC,CAISANGQSVETQYF
TRBJ2-7,TRBD2,TRBV20-1,.,15,TGCAGTGCTAGCCAAACTAGCGGGGGGAACCGGGAGCAGTACTTC,CSASQTSGGNREQYF
TRBJ2-2,.,TRBV20-1,many,14,TGCAGTGCTTCCCGGGACGGTAACACCGGGGAGCTGTTTTTT,CSASRDGNTGELFF
TRBJ2-3,.,TRBV6-4,many,13,TGTGCCAGCAGTGACGATGTGGAGAGGACGCAGTATTTT,CASSDDVERTQYF
TRBJ1-6,.,TRBV25-1,.,14,TGTGCCAGCAGACCCGGACACTATAATTCACCCCTCCACTTT,CASRPGHYNSPLHF
TRBJ2-2,TRBD2,TRBV7-3,many,18,TGTGCCAGCAGCTTTTTCCCCCCCCGGGGGGGTAACACCGGGGAGCTGTTTTTT,CASSFFPPRGGNTGELFF
TRBJ2-2,.,TRBV7-3,many,16,TGTGCCAGCAGCTTAACGGCCGGAGTGAGCACCGGGGAGCTGTTTTTT,CASSLTAGVSTGELFF
TRBJ2-4,TRBD1,TRBV2,many,19,TGTGCCAGCAGTGCGGGACAGGGGCTACTCGTACTAGCCAAAAACATTCAGTACTTC,CASSAGQGLLVLAKNIQYF